This passage covers 17 T cell receptor beta chains from one sample sequenced in a study of vaccination and CD4 T cells after COVID-19. With the Oncomine TCR Beta short-read assay, DNA from cultured CD4+ T cells was sequenced. In TCRdb, the PCR reads were re-called with MiXCR into one record per CDR3 protein. The repertoire holds more than 12,000 distinct CDR3 sequences, approximately 27% seen once, with around 23% in the top ten. Stated treatment: approximately 9-day PBMC culture with coronavirus spike peptide pools or control peptides (ViraFEST assay). Antigen specificity for these receptors is unknown. Sequenced input: cultured CD4+ T cells from blood. The receptors come from a human donor with COVID-19.

The rearrangement uses TRBV7-2 and TRBJ2-4; 7 bases line up with TRBD1. The CDR3 is 14 amino acids. Germline CDR1 and CDR2: SGHTA and FQGNSA. The J segment lost 0 bases and the V segment lost 5 bases, leaving 1 base of the junction unmatched. The CDR3 DNA reads as TGTGCCAGCAGCGGGACAGTAGCCAAAAACATTCAGTACTTC. This translates into CASSGTVAKNIQYF.

This clonotype was seen a few times. The chain uses TRBV6-5 and TRBJ2-5; 14 bases fit TRBD2. The CDR3 is 17 residues long. Germline CDR1 is MNHEY and CDR2 is SVGAGI. The J segment lost 5 bases and the V segment lost 2 bases, leaving 7 bases of the junction unmatched. CDR3: CASSYDGLAGGRETQYF. The CDR3 nucleotides are TGTGCCAGCAGTTACGATGGACTAGCGGGGGGCAGGGAGACCCAGTACTTC.

The chain carries TRBV10-3 and TRBJ1-5, with D perhaps TRBD1 (5 bases). The CDR3 covers 14 residues. The germline CDR1 and CDR2 sequences are ENHRY and SYGVKD. Trimming took off 3 bases at V and 4 bases at J, with 10 bases between the two ends. CDR3 residues: CAISDGDGNQPQHF. In DNA, the CDR3 is TGTGCCATCAGTGACGGGGACGGGAATCAGCCCCAGCATTTT.

A note on this clonotype: One junction end disagrees with the germline gene, perhaps due to a read error. J is TRBJ1-3 and V is TRBV20-1, with D maybe TRBD1 (5 bases). CDR3 length equals 14 residues. CDR1 is DFQATT, CDR2 SNEGSKA, per germline (reference sequence). DNA of the CDR3: TGCAGTGCAGCCCCCGGCAGGGCTGGAAACGCCATATATTTT. It translates to CSAAPGRAGNAIYF.

This clonotype was picked up a small number of times. The chain uses TRBV4-3 and TRBJ1-2; 7 bases agree with TRBD1. With 4 bases clipped from V and 2 bases from J, the junction kept 10 bases outside the gene matches. Germline loops: CDR1 LGHNA, CDR2 YSLEER. The CDR3 consists of 16 residues. The CDR3 here is CASSLEAGTANYGYTF. CDR3 coding DNA: TGCGCCAGCAGCCTAGAAGCCGGGACAGCGAACTATGGCTACACCTTC.

The rearrangement uses TRBV6-5 and TRBJ1-2; D uncertain. This CDR3 has 14 residues. V lost 0 bases and J lost 4, with 9 bases in between. Germline CDR1 MNHEY, CDR2 SVGAGI. Written as DNA, the CDR3 is TGTGCCAGCAGTTACTCGACCAGCCTCTATGGCTACACCTTC. This gives the protein CASSYSTSLYGYTF.

This clonotype was found once. The CDR3 region is CSAFPSRTGRSDTQYF. The CDR3 nucleotides read TGCAGTGCTTTCCCTTCCCGGACGGGCCGGTCAGATACGCAGTATTTT. The rearrangement links TRBV20-1 to TRBJ2-3, with D hard to call. The CDR3 is 16 residues long. The germline V and J ends were trimmed by 5 bases and 4 bases, with 22 bases remaining between them. From germline, CDR1 is DFQATT and CDR2 SNEGSKA (reference sequence).

The rearrangement uses TRBV20-1 and TRBJ2-1, with 8 bases matching TRBD2. Germline V CDR1 and CDR2: DFQATT, SNEGSKA (reference sequence). This CDR3 has 15 amino acids. V lost 6 bases, J lost 2 bases, and 9 bases stayed unmatched. The CDR3 spells CSAPRAGGPYNEQFF. The DNA of the CDR3 is TGCAGTGCCCCTCGGGCGGGGGGACCCTACAATGAGCAGTTCTTC.

This clonotype was picked up a small number of times. The CDR3 DNA follows: TGTGCCAGCAGTCCCCGGACGCCGATGCGTGAAAAACTGTTTTTT. Translating gives CASSPRTPMREKLFF. The chain couples TRBV27 to TRBJ1-4; D uncertain. Per the germline V gene, CDR1 is MNHEY and CDR2 is SMNVEV (reference sequence). The CDR3 is 15 residues long. Trimming left V 5 bases short and J 7 bases short, with 17 bases between.

The V gene is TRBV6-2 or TRBV6-3, the J gene TRBJ2-5, with D maybe TRBD2 (5 bases). The CDR3 loop spans 11 amino acids. Germline V gene sequence: CDR1 MNHEY, CDR2 SVGEGT. CDR3 sequence: CASGDQETQYF. CDR3 sequence (DNA): TGTGCTTCCGGGGACCAAGAGACCCAGTACTTC.

The chain carries TRBV7-2 and TRBJ2-6; D unresolved. Trimming took 1 base from V and 1 from J, leaving 8 bases between them. This CDR3 region has 16 residues. The V gene's germline CDR1 is SGHTA and CDR2 FQGNSA. The CDR3 sequence is CASSLGSGSGANVLTF. The CDR3 nucleotides read TGTGCCAGCAGCTTAGGATCTGGGTCTGGGGCCAACGTCCTGACTTTC.

This clonotype was seen a few times. This sequence joins TRBV2 and TRBJ2-3, with 7 bases matching TRBD2. The junction had 15 bases not matched to a gene; V was cut back by 6 bases and J by 3 bases. The CDR3 runs to 17 residues. From germline, CDR1 is SNHLY and CDR2 FYNNEI. The CDR3 DNA sequence: TGTGCCAGCAGAGCTTCGGCCGGGGCGGGGGTGACAGATACGCAGTATTTT. This gives the protein CASRASAGAGVTDTQYF.

The chain is built from TRBV7-9 and TRBJ1-2; unclear D gene. Germline CDR1 SEHNR, CDR2 FQNEAQ (reference sequence). V was cut by 1 base and J by 8 bases, with 8 bases left in between. The length of the CDR3 is 12 residues. The CDR3 reads CASSLGQWGYTF. CDR3 in DNA: TGTGCCAGCAGCTTAGGGCAGTGGGGCTACACCTTC.

The V call is TRBV12-3 or TRBV12-4, the J call TRBJ2-2, with 11 bases aligning to TRBD2. Unmatched junction bases numbered 10, after V lost 5 bases and J lost 5 bases. This CDR3 has 17 residues. The CDR3 coding sequence is TGTGCCAGCAGTCGACTAGCGGGGCCCCTTTCGACCGGGGAGCTGTTTTTT. Its translation is CASSRLAGPLSTGELFF.

With regard to this clonotype: The junction does not match germline at one end; this may be a read error. The V call is TRBV7-2, the J call TRBJ1-1; TRBD1 aligns across 7 bases. This CDR3 comprises 16 residues. CDR1 SGHTA and CDR2 FQGNSA come from the germline V gene. Here the CDR3 DNA reads TGCGCCAGCAGAATTATTCCGGGACAGAGAAACACTGAAGCTTTCTTT. Translated: CASRIIPGQRNTEAFF.

This clonotype was counted between two and nine times. The gene calls are TRBV19 and TRBJ2-2, with D hard to call. Germline lookup yields CDR1 LNHDA and CDR2 SQIVND (reference sequence). This CDR3 has 13 residues. The ends were cut back, 1 base at V and 4 bases at J, with 4 bases in the middle. The chain's CDR3 is CASSIVTTGELFF. CDR3 in DNA: TGTGCCAGTAGTATAGTCACCACCGGGGAGCTGTTTTTT. Filled out from reference TRBV19 and TRBJ2-2, the complete variable domain reads DGGITQSPKYLFRKEGQNVTLSCEQNLNHDAMYWYRQDPGQGLRLIYYSQIVNDFQKGDIAEGYSVSREKKESFPLTVTSAQKNPTAFYLCASSIVTTGELFFGEGSRLTVL.

CDR3 sequence (DNA): TGTGCTAGTGGTCGCGGGGGGCCATACAATGAGCAGTTCTTC. It specifies CASGRGGPYNEQFF. V is TRBV12-5 and J is TRBJ2-1, with TRBD2 identical over 8 bases. This CDR3 comprises 14 residues. Trimming took 5 bases from V and 4 from J; bases not matched to a gene: 4. Looked up from germline, CDR1 is LGHNT and CDR2 is FRNRAP. The entire variable domain, with the rest obtained from reference TRBV12-5 and TRBJ2-1, is as follows: DARVTQTPRHKVTEMGQEVTMRCQPILGHNTVFWYRQTMMQGLELLAYFRNRAPLDDSGMPKDRFSAEMPDATLATLKIQPSEPRDSAVYFCASGRGGPYNEQFFGPGTRLTVL.